This entry features one T cell receptor beta chain sequence. Its antigen is currently not known. It has no much larger one-base neighbor in the sample; base qualities were not kept. Each collaborating institution followed its own protocols to collect whole blood in K2EDTA tubes. Collaborator samples were shipped for TCRbeta analysis as frozen whole blood, isolated PBMCs, or DNA extracted from either sample type. The sample originates from a study of blood T cell repertoires in COVID-19 (dated by TCRdb to 2018 to 2020). Broadly, across the study: Samples covering the acute and convalescent phases of COVID-19 were provided by collaborators in the United States, Italy and Spain. Deeply sampled blood TCRbeta repertoires from subjects exposed to, actively infected with, or recovered from COVID-19 were included in the dataset. The samples were drawn from two sources: the first 160 participants of the ongoing ImmuneRACE study, and 1,200 or so subjects contributed by 6 global collaborators. Sample metadata almost always included a de-identified subject ID, COVID-19 status, age in years and sex. The repertoires were made available in a free public database intended to serve as a resource for research on the immune response to SARS-CoV-2. The prospective study material was composed of cDNA or gDNA derived from T cells, B-cell-depleted T cells, or PBMCs. HLA class I and class II types, where available, came from metadata supplied by the sample provider rather than from assay-based typing. Results and caveats for the whole study, not just this receptor: Clinical and demographic metadata were provided uncurated, with the amount varying by source and participant.

TCRbeta CDR3 regions were amplified from genomic DNA using the immunoSEQ Assay, a bias-controlled multiplex PCR. Concerning the study's data processing: Nucleated cell counts per sample were estimated from amplification of reference gene primers within the assay. To quantify the absolute abundance of each unique TCRbeta CDR3 rearrangement, sequence reads were collapsed and filtered. For each sample, productive Simpson clonality was calculated by taking the square root of Simpson's diversity index across productive rearrangements. TCRdb carries this immuneACCESS record with in-frame sequences only. Its versions omit some clonotypes, under half of them owing to an unresolved V gene in the studies checked, with the rest unexplained. The V and J calls and the clone size are those of that table, but D and trimming were determined from the DNA. The sample profile shows about 87,000 clones; more than 85% of them were found once. The ten largest clones add up to more than 4% of the sample.

Sequenced: peripheral blood. This TCR came from a man aged 40-55 years with acute or convalescent COVID-19.

The CDR3 protein: CASSQTLGVGKNIQYF. The DNA reads TGCGCCAGCAGCCAGACACTCGGTGTAGGTAAAAACATTCAGTACTTC. The sequence is built from TRBV4-3 and TRBJ2-4, with no confident D gene call. The germline ends are 16 bases apart after V is trimmed by 3 bases and J by 4 bases. The germline V gene yields LGHNA for CDR1 and YSLEER for CDR2. Including the terminal cysteine and phenylalanine, the CDR3 comprises 16 residues. Only the CDR3 DNA stays, 48 bases, in frame from base 1.